A single sample is the source of the 20 T cell receptor beta chains below, sequenced in a study of Graves' ophthalmopathy and Graves' hyperthyroidism. TCR beta CDR3 regions were amplified from RNA transcripts. First-round RT-PCR used HTBI primers; second-round multiplex PCR followed. MiXCR, applied by TCRdb to the multiplex PCR reads, yields one record per CDR3 protein. The sample comprises about 400,000 distinct CDR3 sequences, over 15% of which are singletons, and approximately 7% rests with the top ten. Sample: peripheral blood. These receptors all stem from a woman between 18 and 29 years old with stable Graves' hyperthyroidism.

This clonotype was observed many times. This rearrangement joins TRBV7-9 to TRBJ1-1; 8 positions match TRBD1. Germline lookup yields CDR1 SEHNR and CDR2 FQNEAQ (reference sequence). The CDR3 contains 16 residues. Trimming cost V 2 bases and J 11 bases; bases outside gene matches: 16. The CDR3 region has the DNA TGTGCCAGCAGCTTAACAGTACCGGGAGGACAGGGCGCGGCTTTCTTT. Its protein product is CASSLTVPGGQGAAFF.

This clonotype was seen many times. The chain joins TRBV6-2 or TRBV6-3 to TRBJ2-2; no firm D call. The CDR3 is made up of 19 amino acids. The germline CDR1 and CDR2 sequences are MNHEY and SVGEGT. V lost 0 bases, J lost 0 bases, and 17 bases lay in between. The CDR3 is CASSYSIPAGATNTGELFF. CDR3 nucleotides: TGTGCCAGCAGTTACTCGATTCCGGCAGGCGCTACGAACACCGGGGAGCTGTTTTTT.

This clonotype has ten or more counts. The chain recombines TRBV11-3 with TRBJ1-1, with a weak D call TRBD1 (5 bases). The V and J ends lost 7 bases and 1 base respectively, with 13 bases between them. Germline V gene sequence: CDR1 SGHNT, CDR2 YENEEA. The CDR3 extends over 14 amino acids. CDR3 nucleotides: TGTGCCAGCAATACCGGGACCGCGAACACTGAAGCTTTCTTT. Its translation: CASNTGTANTEAFF.

At least ten counts were recorded for this clonotype. This chain joins TRBV10-3 and TRBJ1-2; TRBD1 agrees at 8 bases. V trimming: 7 bases; J trimming: 2 bases; junction bases outside the gene matches: 6. The CDR3 has 14 amino acids. Germline CDR1 and CDR2: ENHRY and SYGVKD. The DNA of the CDR3 is TGTGCCATCACCCTGGACAGGGAGAACTATGGCTACACCTTC. Its translation is CAITLDRENYGYTF.

This clonotype was found many times. This sequence may be a read error, since a much larger clone differs from it by one base. The rearrangement links TRBV7-9 to TRBJ2-7; D possibly corresponds to TRBD1 (6 bases). V lost 6 bases and J lost 2, with 11 bases in between. The CDR3 extends over 13 amino acids. CDR1 is SEHNR, CDR2 FQNEAQ, per germline (reference sequence). DNA of the CDR3: TGTGCCAGCAGTTCTGACAGGCCCTACGAGCAGTACTTC. Protein: CASSSDRPYEQYF.

The rearrangement uses TRBV6-1 and TRBJ1-1; D may be TRBD1 (5 bases). Trimming cost V 6 bases and J 2 bases, with 16 bases left between them. Germline CDR1 is MNHNS and CDR2 is SASEGT. The CDR3 consists of 15 residues. The CDR3 sequence is CASSRKGALNTEAFF. The DNA of the CDR3 is TGTGCCAGCAGCAGGAAAGGGGCACTTAACACTGAAGCTTTCTTT.

In this sample, this clonotype turned up many times. The chain uses TRBV6-1 and TRBJ2-5, with 9 bases aligning to TRBD2. The CDR3 spans 15 residues. V lost 0 bases, J lost 5 bases, and 4 bases stayed unmatched. The germline CDR1 and CDR2 sequences are MNHNS and SASEGT. CDR3 coding DNA: TGTGCCAGCAGTGAAGCGGCGGGGGGGCTCGAGACCCAGTACTTC. Its translation: CASSEAAGGLETQYF.

The CDR3 DNA reads as TGTGCCAGCAGTGACCTAACGGGACCGAAGTCATACGAGCAGTACTTC. Translating it yields CASSDLTGPKSYEQYF. V is TRBV6-1 and J is TRBJ2-7; TRBD1 or TRBD2 may be the D gene (5 bases each). The V end lost 3 bases, the J end lost 4 bases, and 19 bases lay between the germline ends. The CDR3 consists of 16 residues. Germline lookup yields CDR1 MNHNS and CDR2 SASEGT.

This clonotype was recorded a few times. Since a much larger clone is just one base distant, this may be a read error. The chain combines TRBV12-3 or TRBV12-4 with TRBJ1-1; D gene unclear. CDR3 length: 13 amino acids. The V end lost 8 bases, the J end lost 1 base, and 11 bases lay between the germline ends. The CDR3 coding sequence is TGTGCCAGCCGCCATTTGGGGAACACTGAAGCTTTCTTT. Translating gives CASRHLGNTEAFF.

This chain uses TRBV12-3 or TRBV12-4 with TRBJ1-1; D is possibly TRBD1 (5 bases). The CDR3 runs 13 residues. V shed 5 bases and J shed 4 bases, with 11 bases lying between them. The CDR3 protein is CASSLRQLTEAFF. Written as DNA, the CDR3 is TGTGCCAGCAGTCTCCGACAGCTCACTGAAGCTTTCTTT.

A remark on this clonotype: One base away lies a much larger clone, so this may be a sequencing read error. The chain couples TRBV2 to TRBJ2-5, with D possibly TRBD1 on 5 matching bases. The CDR3 is 14 residues long. The V gene lost 3 bases and the J gene lost 1 base, with 9 bases spanning the gap. Per germline, CDR1 SNHLY and CDR2 FYNNEI. The CDR3 region is CASSEMTAQETQYF. The CDR3 nucleotides are TGTGCCAGCAGTGAGATGACAGCCCAAGAGACCCAGTACTTC. The complete variable domain, with remaining parts taken from reference TRBV2 and TRBJ2-5, reads EPEVTQTPSHQVTQMGQEVILRCVPISNHLYFYWYRQILGQKVEFLVSFYNNEISEKSEIFDDQFSVERPDGSNFTLKIRSTKLEDSAMYFCASSEMTAQETQYFGPGTRLLVL.

In its sample, this clonotype was seen many times. The rearrangement joins TRBV15 to TRBJ2-6, with D perhaps given as TRBD1 or TRBD2 (6 bases each). CDR1 is LNHNV, CDR2 YYDKDF, per germline (reference sequence). V was clipped by 5 bases and J by 2 bases, with 10 bases between them. There are 15 residues in the CDR3. The CDR3, as DNA: TGTGCCACCAGCGGAGGGGGAACTGGGGCCAACGTCCTGACTTTC. This sequence encodes CATSGGGTGANVLTF.

This clonotype has a count of ten or more. The V call is TRBV5-5, the J call TRBJ2-7; no definite D call. CDR1 and CDR2 (germline): SGHKS, YYEKEE (reference sequence). The CDR3 totals 14 residues. Trimming left V 0 bases short and J 0 bases short, with 7 bases between. CDR3 amino acids: CASSLVRDSYEQYF. As DNA, the CDR3 is TGTGCCAGCAGCTTGGTGCGAGACTCCTACGAGCAGTACTTC.

The table lists this clonotype with many counts. The CDR3 region is CASSQDRDRPYEQYF. CDR3 DNA sequence: TGCGCCAGCAGCCAAGACCGGGACCGACCCTACGAGCAGTACTTC. This chain links TRBV4-1 with TRBJ2-7; possibly TRBD1 or TRBD2 for D (5 bases each). Germline V gene data show CDR1 as MGHRA and CDR2 as YSYEKL. V dropped 0 bases and J dropped 2 bases, with 11 bases sitting between them. The CDR3 totals 15 residues.

This clonotype was seen ten or more times. V gene TRBV11-1 combines with J gene TRBJ2-5; 9 bases match TRBD2. The CDR3 length is 18 residues. After removal of 0 bases from V and 5 bases from J, the junction contained 13 bases not matched to a gene. From germline, CDR1 is SGHAT and CDR2 FQDESV (reference sequence). In DNA, the CDR3 is TGTGCCAGCAGCTTAGCGCTGACTGGCGGGGGGGCCGGGGAGACCCAGTACTTC. Its translation: CASSLALTGGGAGETQYF. Drawing the rest from reference TRBV11-1 and TRBJ2-5, the complete variable domain is EAEVAQSPRYKITEKSQAVAFWCDPISGHATLYWYRQILGQGPELLVQFQDESVVDDSQLPKDRFSAERLKGVDSTLKIQPAELGDSAMYLCASSLALTGGGAGETQYFGPGTRLLVL.

Ten or more counts support this clonotype. The genes are TRBV25-1 and TRBJ1-2, with D possibly matching TRBD1 (5 bases). V lost 5 bases, J lost 5 bases, and 12 bases lay in between. This CDR3 is 13 amino acids long. Germline V gene data show CDR1 as MGHDK and CDR2 as SYGVNS. As DNA, the CDR3 is TGTGCCAGCAGTCGGGGACGACTATATGGCTACACCTTC. Its translation: CASSRGRLYGYTF.

This clonotype was seen ten or more times. The J gene is TRBJ2-7, the V gene TRBV6-5; D gene uncertain. The germline V and J ends were trimmed by 4 bases and 1 base, with 8 bases remaining between them. The CDR3 covers 13 residues. Germline V CDR1 and CDR2: MNHEY, SVGAGI. CDR3: CASSSHPSYEQYF. The CDR3 coding sequence is TGTGCCAGCAGTTCCCATCCATCCTACGAGCAGTACTTC.

The chain has TRBV5-1 and TRBJ2-7; TRBD2 is a possible D gene (5 bases). CDR1 is SGHRS, CDR2 YFSETQ, per germline. The CDR3 is made up of 14 amino acids. V lost 1 base and J 4 bases, leaving 12 bases between the germline ends. The CDR3 DNA reads as TGCGCCAGCAGCTTGTCGGGGTTTGGGTACGAGCAGTACTTC. It translates to CASSLSGFGYEQYF.

Many counts were recorded for this clonotype. This rearrangement joins TRBV4-2 to TRBJ2-7; tentatively, D is TRBD1 (5 bases). The CDR3 runs to 14 residues. Trimming shortened V by 4 bases and J by 1 base, and 11 bases separated the two germline ends. Germline V CDR1 and CDR2: LGHNA, YNFKEQ. The CDR3 DNA reads as TGTGCCAGCAGCCTCGACAGCTTATCCTACGAGCAGTACTTC. Amino acids: CASSLDSLSYEQYF.

Comments on this clonotype: A read error may be the cause here, since a much bigger clone is one base away. This chain uses TRBV7-2 with TRBJ2-2, with TRBD2 matching 13 bases. CDR1 and CDR2 from the germline V gene are SGHTA and FQGNSA. The CDR3 spans 13 residues. CDR3 DNA: TGTGCCAGCAGCTCGGGACTAGCGGGGTGGCTGTGTTTT. As protein: CASSSGLAGWLCF. Supplemented by reference TRBV7-2 and TRBJ2-2, the full variable domain reads GAGVSQSPSNKVTEKGKDVELRCDPISGHTALYWYRQSLGQGLEFLIYFQGNSAPDKSGLPSDRFSAERTGGSVSTLTIQRTQQEDSAVYLCASSSGLAGWLCFGEGSRLTVL.